These T cell receptor beta chains were read from a single sample in a study of T cell responses to AZD1222 COVID-19 vaccine. Profiling relied on immunoSEQ multiplex PCR, and the TCRdb table lists in-frame clones only, not all of them. The table includes around 97,000 clones, roughly 88% detected once. This material consisted of peripheral blood, taken on day 0 of AZD1222 vaccination. These TCRs come from an adult in good health. CDR3s include the opening cysteine and the closing phenylalanine or tryptophan. The D gene is left open where the match is weak.

CDR3: CASSPPQFMNTEAFF
DNA: TGTGCCAGCAGCCCCCCCCAGTTCATGAACACTGAAGCTTTCTTT
D: NA
J: TRBJ1-1
V: TRBV13

CDR3: CASSTSRAIDDTEAFF
DNA: TGTGCCAGTAGTACCTCCAGGGCCATTGATGACACTGAAGCTTTCTTT
D: NA
J: TRBJ1-1
V: TRBV19

CDR3: CASTDYRQGIDTF
DNA: TGTGCCAGCACCGATTACAGACAGGGTATAGACACCTTC
D: NA
J: TRBJ1-2
V: TRBV21-1

CDR3: CATTSGNYEQYF
DNA: TGTGCCACCACTAGCGGCAACTACGAGCAGTACTTC
D: TRBD2
J: TRBJ2-7
V: TRBV6-5

CDR3: CASSQERYNEQFF
DNA: TGTGCCAGCAGCCAAGAACGCTACAATGAGCAGTTCTTC
D: NA
J: TRBJ2-1
V: TRBV4-2

CDR3: CASSLGTVNTEAFF
DNA: TGTGCCAGCAGCTTGGGCACAGTGAACACTGAAGCTTTCTTT
D: NA
J: TRBJ1-1
V: TRBV5-4

CDR3: CAWSAPGGGYYGYTF
DNA: TGTGCCTGGAGCGCCCCGGGGGGTGGATACTATGGCTACACCTTC
D: NA
J: TRBJ1-2
V: TRBV30

CDR3: CSVDAERGGSTDTQYF
DNA: TGCAGCGTTGATGCGGAACGGGGGGGAAGCACAGATACGCAGTATTTT
D: TRBD2
J: TRBJ2-3
V: TRBV29-1

CDR3: CATSRTMMGAQDKLFF
DNA: TGTGCCACCAGCAGAACTATGATGGGGGCCCAGGATAAACTGTTTTTT
D: NA
J: TRBJ1-4
V: TRBV15

CDR3: CASSLMPSGEEQFF
DNA: TGTGCCAGCAGCTTAATGCCTAGCGGGGAAGAGCAGTTCTTC
D: TRBD2
J: TRBJ2-1
V: TRBV7-3

CDR3: CASSPDRYTGELFF
DNA: TGTGCCAGCAGTCCCGACAGATACACCGGGGAGCTGTTTTTT
D: NA
J: TRBJ2-2
V: TRBV6-6

CDR3: CASSDRRGGRETQYF
DNA: TGTGCCAGCAGCGACAGACGGGGGGGCCGAGAGACCCAGTACTTC
D: TRBD2
J: TRBJ2-5
V: TRBV7-2

CDR3: CASSLRGRVNNSPLHF
DNA: TGTGCCAGCAGCTTGAGGGGCAGGGTGAATAATTCACCCCTCCACTTT
D: NA
J: TRBJ1-6
V: TRBV5-5